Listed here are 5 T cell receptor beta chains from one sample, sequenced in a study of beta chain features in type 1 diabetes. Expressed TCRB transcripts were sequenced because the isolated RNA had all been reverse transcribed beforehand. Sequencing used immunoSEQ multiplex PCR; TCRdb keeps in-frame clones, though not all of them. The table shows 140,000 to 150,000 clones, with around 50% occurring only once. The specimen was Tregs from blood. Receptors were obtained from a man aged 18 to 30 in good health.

CDR3 sequence (DNA): TGTGCCAGCAGCTTACAGGGAAACACTGAAGCTTTCTTT. Translating gives CASSLQGNTEAFF. The rearrangement joins TRBV7-6 to TRBJ1-1; D perhaps matches TRBD1 (5 bases). V was cut by 2 bases and J by 2 bases, with 6 bases left in between. This CDR3 contains 13 residues. Germline V gene data show CDR1 as SGHVS and CDR2 as FNYEAQ. Using reference TRBV7-6 and TRBJ1-1 for the parts outside the CDR3, the full variable domain is GAGVSQSPRYKVTKRGQDVALRCDPISGHVSLYWYRQALGQGPEFLTYFNYEAQQDKSGLPNDRFSAERPEGSISTLTIQRTEQRDSAMYRCASSLQGNTEAFFGQGTRLTVV.

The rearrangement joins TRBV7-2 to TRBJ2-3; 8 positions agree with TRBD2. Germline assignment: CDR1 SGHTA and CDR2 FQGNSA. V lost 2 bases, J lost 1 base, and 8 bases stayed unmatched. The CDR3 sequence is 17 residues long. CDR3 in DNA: TGTGCCAGCAGCTTACGTATTACTAGCGGAGGCACAGATACGCAGTATTTT. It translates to CASSLRITSGGTDTQYF.

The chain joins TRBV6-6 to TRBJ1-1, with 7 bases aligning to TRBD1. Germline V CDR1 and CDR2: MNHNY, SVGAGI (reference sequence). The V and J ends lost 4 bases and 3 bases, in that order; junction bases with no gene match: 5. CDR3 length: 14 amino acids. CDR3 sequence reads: CASSLRDRYTEAFF. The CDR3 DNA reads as TGTGCCAGCAGTTTACGGGACAGATACACTGAAGCTTTCTTT.

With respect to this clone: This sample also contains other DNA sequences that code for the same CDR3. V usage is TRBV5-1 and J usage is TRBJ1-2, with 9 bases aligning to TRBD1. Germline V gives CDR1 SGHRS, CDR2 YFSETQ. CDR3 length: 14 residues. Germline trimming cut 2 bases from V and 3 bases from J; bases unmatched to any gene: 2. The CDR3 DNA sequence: TGCGCCAGCAGCTTACAGGGGGCTGACTATGGCTACACCTTC. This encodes CASSLQGADYGYTF.

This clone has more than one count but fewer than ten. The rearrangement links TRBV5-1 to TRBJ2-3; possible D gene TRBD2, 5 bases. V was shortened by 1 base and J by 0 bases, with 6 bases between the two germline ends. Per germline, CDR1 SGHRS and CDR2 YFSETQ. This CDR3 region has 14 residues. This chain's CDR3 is CASSLRDSTDTQYF. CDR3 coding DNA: TGCGCCAGCAGCTTGCGGGATAGCACAGATACGCAGTATTTT.